Presented here are 8 T cell receptor beta chains from one specimen sequenced in a study of blood T cell repertoires in COVID-19. Some clones are missing from TCRdb's copy, which holds only in-frame ones; the method was immunoSEQ multiplex PCR. The sample yields nearly 350,000 clones, around 88% seen once. The specimen sequenced was peripheral blood. The receptors here all came from a man aged 30 to 39 with active or convalescent COVID-19.

The chain recombines TRBV7-3 with TRBJ2-1; a weak D match, TRBD2 (6 bases). Trimming stripped 2 bases from V and 8 bases from J, with 10 bases between. CDR3 size: 13 residues. Germline values: CDR1 SGHTA, CDR2 FQGTGA. Here the CDR3 reads CASSLVWGDEQFF. CDR3 coding DNA: TGTGCCAGCAGCTTAGTGTGGGGGGATGAGCAGTTCTTC.

This clone has just a few counts. V gene TRBV27 combines with J gene TRBJ2-2, with a weak D call TRBD2 (7 bases). Germline CDR1 and CDR2: MNHEY and SMNVEV (reference sequence). V was clipped by 4 bases and J by 7 bases, with 10 bases between them. CDR3 length equals 13 residues. CDR3 nucleotide sequence: TGTGCCAGCAGTTCCGGGGGGCACGGGGAGCTGTTTTTT. Amino acid sequence: CASSSGGHGELFF.

J is TRBJ1-2 and V is TRBV19, with D perhaps TRBD1 (5 bases). Germline loops: CDR1 LNHDA, CDR2 SQIVND (reference sequence). This CDR3 spans 12 amino acids. Trimming took off 1 base at V and 7 bases at J, with 7 bases between the two ends. As DNA, the CDR3 is TGTGCCAGTAGTATAGGGGACTTTGGCTACACCTTC. Encoded protein: CASSIGDFGYTF.

V and J are TRBV2 and TRBJ1-5; D might be TRBD1 (5 bases). This CDR3 is built from 15 residues. V dropped 5 bases and J dropped 3 bases, with 14 bases sitting between them. The V gene's germline CDR1 is SNHLY and CDR2 FYNNEI. The DNA of the CDR3 is TGTGCCAGCAGTCCCCTCCGGGGGTCCAATCAGCCCCAGCATTTT. It yields the protein CASSPLRGSNQPQHF.

The chain employs TRBV3-1 (or the pseudogene TRBV3-2) and TRBJ2-3; 8 nucleotides line up with TRBD1. CDR1 and CDR2 from the germline V gene are LGHDT and YNNKEL (reference sequence). This CDR3 region has 13 residues. The J segment lost 11 bases and the V segment lost 0 bases, leaving 4 bases of the junction unmatched. CDR3 in amino acids: CASSQEPGGGQYF. The CDR3 DNA sequence: TGTGCCAGCAGCCAAGAACCAGGGGGCGGGCAGTATTTT.

The J gene is TRBJ1-1, the V gene TRBV30; D ambiguous. The CDR3 is made up of 13 amino acids. Germline V gene lookup returns CDR1 GTSNPN and CDR2 SVGIG (reference sequence). Trimming shortened V by 0 bases and J by 5 bases, and 10 bases separated the two germline ends. In DNA form, the CDR3 reads TGTGCCTGGAGTGTTGGAGGGCGGACTGAAGCTTTCTTT. It encodes CAWSVGGRTEAFF.

V usage is TRBV5-5 and J usage is TRBJ2-7; tentatively, D is TRBD2 (7 bases). This CDR3 has 16 amino acids. Trimming shortened V by 3 bases and J by 0 bases, and 16 bases separated the two germline ends. Germline values: CDR1 SGHKS, CDR2 YYEKEE (reference sequence). The CDR3 DNA follows: TGTGCCAGCAGCTGGGGAGGGGGGCCCAGCTCCTACGAGCAGTACTTC. Residues: CASSWGGGPSSYEQYF.

This clone has only one observation. This chain uses TRBV6-5 with TRBJ1-4; D not resolved. V was clipped by 6 bases and J by 10 bases, with 18 bases between them. Germline V gene lookup returns CDR1 MNHEY and CDR2 SVGAGI. The CDR3 consists of 14 residues. The CDR3 DNA reads TGTGCCAGCAGGGCGGGGAGAAGGGAGGGAAAACTGTTTTTT. Translating it yields CASRAGRREGKLFF.